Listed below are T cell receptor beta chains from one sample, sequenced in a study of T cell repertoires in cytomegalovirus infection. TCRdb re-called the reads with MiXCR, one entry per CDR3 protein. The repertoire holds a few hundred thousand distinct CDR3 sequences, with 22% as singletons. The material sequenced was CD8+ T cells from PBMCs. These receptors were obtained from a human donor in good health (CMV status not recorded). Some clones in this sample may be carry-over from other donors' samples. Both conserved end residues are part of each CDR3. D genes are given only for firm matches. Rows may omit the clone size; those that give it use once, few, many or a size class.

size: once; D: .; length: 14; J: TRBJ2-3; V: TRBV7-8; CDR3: CATSLGQGTDTQYF; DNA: TGTGCCACCAGCTTAGGGCAGGGCACAGATACGCAGTATTTT
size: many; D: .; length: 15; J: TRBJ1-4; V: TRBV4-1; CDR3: CASSQSPHGDEKLFF; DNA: TGCGCCAGCAGCCAAAGTCCTCACGGGGATGAAAAACTGTTTTTT
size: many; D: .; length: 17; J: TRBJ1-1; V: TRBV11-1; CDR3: CASSYSGGAVGDTEAFF; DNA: TGTGCCAGCAGCTACTCGGGGGGGGCCGTGGGGGACACTGAAGCTTTCTTT
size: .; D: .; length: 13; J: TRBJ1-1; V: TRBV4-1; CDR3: CASSQESFWGAFF; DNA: TGCGCCAGCAGCCAAGAGTCGTTTTGGGGGGCTTTCTTT
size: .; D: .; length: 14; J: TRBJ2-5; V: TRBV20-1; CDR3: CSAREFLLVETQYF; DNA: TGCAGTGCTCGGGAATTCCTCCTCGTGGAGACCCAGTACTTC
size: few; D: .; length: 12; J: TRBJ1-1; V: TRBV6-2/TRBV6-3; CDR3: CASPRSGWGAFF; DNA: TGTGCCAGCCCAAGGAGCGGTTGGGGGGCTTTCTTT
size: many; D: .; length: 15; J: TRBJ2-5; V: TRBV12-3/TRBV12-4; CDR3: CASSLVGQGNETQYF; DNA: TGTGCCAGCAGTTTAGTGGGGCAGGGAAATGAGACCCAGTACTTC
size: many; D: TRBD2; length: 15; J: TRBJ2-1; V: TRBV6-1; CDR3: CASIPTSGGYNEQFF; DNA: TGTGCCAGCATACCGACTAGCGGGGGTTACAATGAGCAGTTCTTC
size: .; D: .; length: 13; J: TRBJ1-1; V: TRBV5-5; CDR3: CASSFGVDTEAFF; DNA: TGTGCCAGCAGCTTTGGGGTGGACACTGAAGCTTTCTTT
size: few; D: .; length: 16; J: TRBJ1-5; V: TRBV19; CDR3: CASSIGGGLINQPQHF; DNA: TGTGCCAGTAGTATAGGGGGAGGCCTGATCAATCAGCCCCAGCATTTT
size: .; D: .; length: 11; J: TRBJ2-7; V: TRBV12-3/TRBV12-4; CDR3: CASSNLYEQYF; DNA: TGTGCCAGCAGCAATCTCTACGAGCAGTACTTC
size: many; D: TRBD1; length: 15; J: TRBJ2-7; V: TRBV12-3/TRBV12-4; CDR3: CASSFGTGDGYEQYF; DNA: TGTGCCAGCAGTTTTGGGACAGGGGACGGCTACGAGCAGTACTTC
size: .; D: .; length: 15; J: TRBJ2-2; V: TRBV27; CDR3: CASSPGIQNTGELFF; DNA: TGTGCCAGCAGTCCGGGGATACAGAACACCGGGGAGCTGTTTTTT
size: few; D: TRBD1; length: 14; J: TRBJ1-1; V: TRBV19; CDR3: CASSGRGLGTEAFF; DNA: TGTGCCAGTAGTGGCAGGGGGTTGGGCACTGAAGCTTTCTTT
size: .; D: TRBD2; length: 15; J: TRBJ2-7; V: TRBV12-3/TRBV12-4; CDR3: CASSFFLAGTYEQYF; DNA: TGTGCCAGCAGTTTCTTTTTAGCGGGGACGTACGAGCAGTACTTC
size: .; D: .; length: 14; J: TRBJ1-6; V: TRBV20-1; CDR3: CSAFDPEDNSPLHF; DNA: TGCAGTGCTTTTGACCCCGAGGATAATTCACCCCTCCACTTT
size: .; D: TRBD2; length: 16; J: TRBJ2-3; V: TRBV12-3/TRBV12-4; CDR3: CASSRTSGGRTDTQYF; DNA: TGTGCCAGCAGCCGGACTAGCGGGGGACGCACAGATACGCAGTATTTT
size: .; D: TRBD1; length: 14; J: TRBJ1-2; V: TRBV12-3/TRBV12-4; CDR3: CASSPGTVGYGYTF; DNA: TGTGCCAGCAGTCCTGGGACAGTCGGCTATGGCTACACCTTC
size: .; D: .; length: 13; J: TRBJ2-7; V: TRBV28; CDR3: CASSPSGLYEQYF; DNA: TGTGCCAGCAGCCCTTCGGGGCTCTACGAGCAGTACTTC
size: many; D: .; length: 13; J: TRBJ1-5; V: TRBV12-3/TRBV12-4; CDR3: CASSLVGNQPQHF; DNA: TGTGCCAGCAGTTTAGTTGGGAATCAGCCCCAGCATTTT
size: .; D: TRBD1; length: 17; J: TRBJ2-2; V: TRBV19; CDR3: CASSILQQGPDTGELFF; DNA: TGTGCCAGTAGTATATTGCAACAGGGGCCGGACACCGGGGAGCTGTTTTTT
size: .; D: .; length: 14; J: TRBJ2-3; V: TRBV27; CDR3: CASSLPGGTDTQYF; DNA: TGTGCCAGCAGTTTACCGGGCGGGACAGATACGCAGTATTTT